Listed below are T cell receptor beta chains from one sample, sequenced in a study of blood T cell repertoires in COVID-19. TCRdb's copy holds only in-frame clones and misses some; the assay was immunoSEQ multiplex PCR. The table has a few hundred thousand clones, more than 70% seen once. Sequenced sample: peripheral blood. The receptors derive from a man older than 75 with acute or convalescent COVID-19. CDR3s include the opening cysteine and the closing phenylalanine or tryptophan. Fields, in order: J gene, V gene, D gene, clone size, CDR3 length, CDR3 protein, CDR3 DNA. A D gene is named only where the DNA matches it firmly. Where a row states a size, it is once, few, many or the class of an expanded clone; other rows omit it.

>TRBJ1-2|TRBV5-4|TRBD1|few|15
CASTKGTGTDYGYTF
TGTGCCAGCACGAAAGGGACAGGGACGGACTATGGCTACACCTTC
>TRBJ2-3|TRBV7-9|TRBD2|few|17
CASSLAEVAGRTDTQYF
TGTGCCAGCAGCTTAGCAGAGGTAGCGGGACGCACAGATACGCAGTATTTT
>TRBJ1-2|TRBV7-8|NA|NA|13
CASSPDRLYGYTF
TGTGCCAGCAGCCCGGACAGACTATATGGCTACACCTTC
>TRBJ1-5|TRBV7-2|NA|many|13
CASSPAEGQPQHF
TGTGCCAGCAGCCCCGCGGAGGGTCAGCCCCAGCATTTT
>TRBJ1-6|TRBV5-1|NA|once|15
CASSLGGGADSPLHF
TGCGCCAGCAGCTTGGGTGGGGGGGCGGATTCACCCCTCCACTTT
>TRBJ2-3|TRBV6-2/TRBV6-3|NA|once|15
CASSYGTLGPDTQYF
TGTGCCAGCAGTTACGGGACACTGGGCCCAGATACGCAGTATTTT
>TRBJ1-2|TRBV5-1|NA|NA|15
CASSLGTARSYGYTF
TGCGCCAGCAGCTTGGGGACAGCTCGAAGCTATGGCTACACCTTC
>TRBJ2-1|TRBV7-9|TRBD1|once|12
CASSMDRGRNIF
TGTGCCAGCAGCATGGACAGGGGGCGAAATATCTTC
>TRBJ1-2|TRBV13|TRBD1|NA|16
CASRPQGALLNYGYTF
TGTGCCAGCAGGCCCCAGGGGGCGCTTTTAAACTATGGCTACACCTTC
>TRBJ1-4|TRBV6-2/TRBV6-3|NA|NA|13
CASSPSSNEKLFF
TGTGCCAGCAGTCCATCATCCAATGAAAAACTGTTTTTT
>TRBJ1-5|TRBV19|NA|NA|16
CASSMGRGSSNQPQHF
TGTGCCAGTAGTATGGGGAGGGGAAGTAGCAATCAGCCCCAGCATTTT
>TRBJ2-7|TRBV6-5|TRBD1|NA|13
CASTDRGDHEQYF
TGTGCCAGCACGGACAGGGGAGATCACGAGCAGTACTTC
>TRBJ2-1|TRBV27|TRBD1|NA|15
CASSDSGTGGNEQFF
TGTGCCAGCAGCGATTCCGGGACAGGTGGGAATGAGCAGTTCTTC
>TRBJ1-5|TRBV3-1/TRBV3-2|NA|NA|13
CASSWTVNQPQHF
TGTGCCAGCAGCTGGACAGTGAATCAGCCCCAGCATTTT
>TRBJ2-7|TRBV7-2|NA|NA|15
CASSLGPRGTYEQYF
TGTGCCAGCAGCTTGGGGCCGCGGGGCACCTACGAGCAGTACTTC
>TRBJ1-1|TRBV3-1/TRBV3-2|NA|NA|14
CASSQDLGGKKAFF
TGTGCCAGCAGCCAAGATTTGGGGGGAAAGAAAGCTTTCTTT
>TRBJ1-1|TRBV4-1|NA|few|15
CASSQSERLNTEAFF
TGCGCCAGCAGCCAATCGGAGCGTCTGAACACTGAAGCTTTCTTT
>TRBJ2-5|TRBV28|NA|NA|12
CASRGRVETQYF
TGTGCCAGCAGAGGCAGGGTGGAGACCCAGTACTTC
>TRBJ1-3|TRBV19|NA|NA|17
CASSSRTARDVGNTIYF
TGTGCCAGTAGTTCGAGGACAGCCAGAGACGTTGGAAACACCATATATTTT
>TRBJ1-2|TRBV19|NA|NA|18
CASRPRGVSGEANYGYTF
TGTGCCAGTAGGCCTCGGGGAGTTTCGGGAGAAGCTAACTATGGCTACACCTTC
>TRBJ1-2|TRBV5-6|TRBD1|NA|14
CASSPPDRNYGYTF
TGTGCCAGCAGCCCACCGGACAGGAACTATGGCTACACCTTC
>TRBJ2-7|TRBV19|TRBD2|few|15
CASSIDSGAHVEQYF
TGTGCCAGTAGTATCGATAGCGGGGCCCATGTCGAGCAGTACTTC
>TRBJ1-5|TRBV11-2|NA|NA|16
CASSLDVNRVNQPQHF
TGTGCCAGCAGCTTAGATGTGAACAGGGTAAATCAGCCCCAGCATTTT
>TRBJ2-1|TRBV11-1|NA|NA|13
CASSHTGDLEQFF
TGTGCCAGCAGCCATACAGGGGACTTAGAGCAGTTCTTC
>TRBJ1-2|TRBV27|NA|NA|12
CASRLGQGGYTF
TGTGCCAGCAGATTGGGGCAGGGCGGCTACACCTTC
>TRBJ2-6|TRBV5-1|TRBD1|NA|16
CASSLTGVPGANVLTF
TGCGCCAGCAGCCTTACAGGGGTCCCTGGGGCCAACGTCCTGACTTTC
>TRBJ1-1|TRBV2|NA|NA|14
CASSAGGPNTEAFF
TGTGCCAGCAGTGCGGGGGGACCGAACACTGAAGCTTTCTTT
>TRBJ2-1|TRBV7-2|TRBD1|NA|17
CASSPSPGQSSVREQFF
TGTGCCAGCAGTCCATCACCGGGACAGTCCTCAGTGCGTGAGCAGTTCTTC
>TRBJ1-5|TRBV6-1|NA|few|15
CASSEGSPTGQPQHF
TGTGCCAGCAGTGAAGGAAGTCCGACGGGTCAGCCCCAGCATTTT
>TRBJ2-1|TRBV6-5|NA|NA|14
CASRPGVSYNEQFF
TGTGCCAGCAGACCCGGGGTCTCCTACAATGAGCAGTTCTTC
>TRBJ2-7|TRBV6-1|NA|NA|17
CASSEVHPRTATYEQYF
TGTGCCAGCAGTGAAGTCCATCCCAGGACAGCCACCTACGAGCAGTACTTC
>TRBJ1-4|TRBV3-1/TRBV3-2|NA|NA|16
CASSQRRTEINEKLFF
TGTGCCAGCAGCCAAAGGAGGACAGAGATAAATGAAAAACTGTTTTTT
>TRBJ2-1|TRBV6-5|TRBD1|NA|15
CASRGGQGSYNEQFF
TGTGCCAGCAGGGGGGGACAGGGCTCCTACAATGAGCAGTTCTTC
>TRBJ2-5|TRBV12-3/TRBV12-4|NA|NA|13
CASRVTVEETQYF
TGTGCCAGCAGGGTGACAGTTGAAGAGACCCAGTACTTC
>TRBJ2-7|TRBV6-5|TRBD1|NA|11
CAARQGYEQYF
TGTGCCGCCAGACAGGGGTACGAGCAGTACTTC
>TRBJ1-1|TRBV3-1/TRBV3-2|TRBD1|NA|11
CASSGTGEAFF
TGTGCCAGCAGCGGGACAGGGGAAGCTTTCTTT
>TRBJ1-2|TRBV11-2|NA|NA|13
CASSLAAGDGYTF
TGTGCCAGCAGCTTAGCGGCCGGGGATGGCTACACCTTC
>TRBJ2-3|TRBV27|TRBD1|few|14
CASSGGQGAFGQYF
TGTGCCAGCAGTGGGGGACAGGGGGCTTTTGGGCAGTATTTT
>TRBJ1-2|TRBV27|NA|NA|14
CASTTPGGRGGYTF
TGTGCCAGCACCACCCCGGGAGGGAGAGGCGGCTACACCTTC
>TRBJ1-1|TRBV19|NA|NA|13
CASKERPLAEAFF
TGTGCCAGTAAAGAGAGGCCCTTAGCTGAAGCTTTCTTT
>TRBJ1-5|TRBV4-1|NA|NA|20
CASSQDLEGSQGGSNQPQHF
TGCGCCAGCAGCCAAGATCTAGAGGGGTCCCAGGGAGGTAGCAATCAGCCCCAGCATTTT
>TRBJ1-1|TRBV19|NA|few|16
CASSIVAGASNTEAFF
TGTGCCAGTAGTATAGTGGCAGGGGCCAGTAACACTGAAGCTTTCTTT
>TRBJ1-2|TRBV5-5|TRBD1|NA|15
CASSLGTGVIYGYTF
TGTGCCAGCAGCTTGGGGACAGGGGTAATCTATGGCTACACCTTC
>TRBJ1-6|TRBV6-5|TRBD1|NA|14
CASSQGGGNSPLHF
TGTGCCAGCAGCCAGGGGGGTGGTAATTCACCCCTCCACTTT
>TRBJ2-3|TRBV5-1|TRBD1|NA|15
CASSPTGQGTDTQYF
TGCGCCAGCAGCCCGACCGGACAGGGTACAGATACGCAGTATTTT
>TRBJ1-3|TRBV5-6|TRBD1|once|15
CASSWDSNSGNTIYF
TGTGCCAGCAGCTGGGACAGCAACTCTGGAAACACCATATATTTT
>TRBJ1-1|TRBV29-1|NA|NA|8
CSTGEAFF
TGCAGCACAGGGGAAGCTTTCTTT
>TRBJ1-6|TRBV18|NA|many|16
CASSPETGNRGSPLHF
TGTGCCAGCTCACCAGAAACAGGGAACCGAGGTTCACCCCTCCACTTT
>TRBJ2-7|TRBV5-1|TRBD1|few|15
CASSPEPGQPYEQYF
TGCGCCAGCAGCCCGGAACCGGGACAGCCCTACGAGCAGTACTTC
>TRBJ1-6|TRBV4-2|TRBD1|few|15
CASGNRGLGNSPLHF
TGTGCCAGCGGGAACAGGGGGCTGGGTAATTCACCCCTCCACTTT
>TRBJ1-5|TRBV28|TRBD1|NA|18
CASSRLRDREYSNQPQHF
TGTGCCAGCAGCCGGCTCCGGGACAGGGAATATAGCAATCAGCCCCAGCATTTT
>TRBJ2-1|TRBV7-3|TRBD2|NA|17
CASSPSGTSGRYNEQFF
TGTGCCAGCAGCCCGTCCGGGACTAGCGGGAGATACAATGAGCAGTTCTTC
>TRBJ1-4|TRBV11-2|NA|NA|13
CASSLDRRGELFF
TGTGCCAGCAGCTTAGATCGCCGGGGGGAACTGTTTTTT
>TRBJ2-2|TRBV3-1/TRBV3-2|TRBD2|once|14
CASRLAGEFGELFF
TGTGCCAGCAGACTAGCGGGAGAATTCGGGGAGCTGTTTTTT
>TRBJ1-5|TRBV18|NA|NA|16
CASSPLPRNSNQPQHF
TGTGCCAGCTCACCCCTCCCGAGAAATAGCAATCAGCCCCAGCATTTT
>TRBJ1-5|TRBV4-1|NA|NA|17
CASSQDRGTNSNQPQHF
TGCGCCAGCAGCCAAGATCGAGGGACAAATAGCAATCAGCCCCAGCATTTT